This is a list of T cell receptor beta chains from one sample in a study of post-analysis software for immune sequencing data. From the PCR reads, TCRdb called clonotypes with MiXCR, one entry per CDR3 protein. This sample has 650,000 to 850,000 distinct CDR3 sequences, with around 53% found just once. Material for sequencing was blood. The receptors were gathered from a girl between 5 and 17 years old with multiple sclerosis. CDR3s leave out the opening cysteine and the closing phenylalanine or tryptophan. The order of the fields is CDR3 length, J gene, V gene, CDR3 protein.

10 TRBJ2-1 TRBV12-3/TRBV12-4 ASSFIGTEQF
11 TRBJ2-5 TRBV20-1 SAVGTTQETQY
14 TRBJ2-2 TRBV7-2 ASSYSGTSGTGELF
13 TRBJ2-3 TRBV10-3 AITERAGDMYTQY
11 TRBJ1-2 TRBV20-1 SARGEVSYGYT
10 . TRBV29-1 GVSGWGDEQY
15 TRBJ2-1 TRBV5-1 ASSLRPGLALLGEQF
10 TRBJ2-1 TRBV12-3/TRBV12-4 ASRVGRNEQF
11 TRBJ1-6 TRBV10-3 AIWRGANSPLH
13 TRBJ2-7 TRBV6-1 ASSERDRGSYEQY
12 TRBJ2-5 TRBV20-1 SARQRNSNQPQY
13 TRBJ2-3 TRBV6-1 ASSEGISSRDTQY
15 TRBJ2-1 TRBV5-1 ASSLASSLSGCNEQF
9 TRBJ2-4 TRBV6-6 ASGGGNIQY
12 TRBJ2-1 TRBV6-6 ASSYSRTEDEQF
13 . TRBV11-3 ASSFSAGAGETQY
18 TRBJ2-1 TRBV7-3 ASSSSTSGRVLSSYNEQF
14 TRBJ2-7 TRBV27 ASSLSEGRKFYEQY
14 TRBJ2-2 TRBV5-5 ASSQSTGPNTGELF
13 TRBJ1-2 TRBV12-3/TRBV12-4 ASSLKGTGHSGYT
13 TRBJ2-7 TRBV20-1 SVQPGQGHPYEQY
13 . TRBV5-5 ASRDLDRGTYEQY
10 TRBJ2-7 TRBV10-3 AIRQGDGEQY
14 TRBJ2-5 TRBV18 ASSRPGQGAMETQY
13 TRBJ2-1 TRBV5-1 ASSDRLAGHNEQF
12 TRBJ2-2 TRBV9 ASSRDQNTGELF
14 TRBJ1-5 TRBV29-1 SALLGGGTVDQPQH
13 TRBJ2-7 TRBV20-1 SARASDQTNYEQY
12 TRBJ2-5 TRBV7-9 ASSLLSVGGTQY
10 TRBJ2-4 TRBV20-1 SARDTGLGQY
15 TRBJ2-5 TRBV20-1 SARKGFSGRAYETQY
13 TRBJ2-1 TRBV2 ASRRTSGGHNEQF
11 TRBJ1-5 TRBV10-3 AIGQGEGQPQH
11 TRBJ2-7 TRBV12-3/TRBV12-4 ASSFQGAGEQY
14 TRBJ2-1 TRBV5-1 ASSPTGMDRYNEQF
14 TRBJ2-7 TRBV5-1 ASSIRPRDNTAEQY
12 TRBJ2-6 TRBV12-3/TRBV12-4 ASSLLLSANVLT
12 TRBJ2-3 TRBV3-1 ASSQGTTTDTQY
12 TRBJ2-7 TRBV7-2 ASSFRAGGNEQY
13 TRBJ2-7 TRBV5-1 ASRISSGSSYEQY
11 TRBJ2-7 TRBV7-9 ASSFPTGDEQY
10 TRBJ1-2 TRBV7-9 ASSLEQVRTT
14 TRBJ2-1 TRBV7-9 ASSLATGPTPNEQF